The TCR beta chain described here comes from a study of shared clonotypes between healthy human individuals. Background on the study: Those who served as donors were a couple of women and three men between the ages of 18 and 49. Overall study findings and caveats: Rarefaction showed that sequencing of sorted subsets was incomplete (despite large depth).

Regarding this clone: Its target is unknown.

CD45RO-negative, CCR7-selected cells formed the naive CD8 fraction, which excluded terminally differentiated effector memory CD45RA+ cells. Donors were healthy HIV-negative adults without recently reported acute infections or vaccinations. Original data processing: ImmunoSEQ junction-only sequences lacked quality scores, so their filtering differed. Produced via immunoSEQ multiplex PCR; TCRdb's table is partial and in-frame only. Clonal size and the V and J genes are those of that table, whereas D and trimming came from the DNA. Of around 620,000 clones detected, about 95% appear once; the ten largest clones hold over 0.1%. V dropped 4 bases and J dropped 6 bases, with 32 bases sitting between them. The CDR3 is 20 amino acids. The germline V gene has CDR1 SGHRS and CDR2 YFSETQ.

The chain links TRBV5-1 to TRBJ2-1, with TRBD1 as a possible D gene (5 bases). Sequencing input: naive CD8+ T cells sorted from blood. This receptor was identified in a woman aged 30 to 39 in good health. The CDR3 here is CASSLPPHQQVLRIFNEQFF. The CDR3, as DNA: TGCGCCAGCAGCCTCCCCCCGCATCAACAGGTATTAAGAATTTTCAATGAGCAGTTCTTC.